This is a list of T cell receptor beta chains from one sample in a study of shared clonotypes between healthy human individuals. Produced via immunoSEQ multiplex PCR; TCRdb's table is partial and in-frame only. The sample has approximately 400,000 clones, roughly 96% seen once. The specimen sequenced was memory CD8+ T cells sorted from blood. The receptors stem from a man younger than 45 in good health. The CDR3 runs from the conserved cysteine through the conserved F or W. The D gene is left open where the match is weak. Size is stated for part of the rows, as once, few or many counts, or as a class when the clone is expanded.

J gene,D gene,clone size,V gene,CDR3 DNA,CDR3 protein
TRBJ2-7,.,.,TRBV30,TGTGCCTGGACGCCCCCGGCAGTGTGGGGCTACGAGCAGTACTTC,CAWTPPAVWGYEQYF
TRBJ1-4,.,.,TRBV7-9,TGTGCCAGCAGGCGACCCGGAACTAATGAAAAACTGTTTTTT,CASRRPGTNEKLFF
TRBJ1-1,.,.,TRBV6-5,TGTGCCAGCAGCCGCCCGACAGTTTCAACTGAAGCTTTCTTT,CASSRPTVSTEAFF
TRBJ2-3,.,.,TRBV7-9,TGTGCCATCGGGGTTAGGGTTGCCGATACGCAGTATTTT,CAIGVRVADTQYF
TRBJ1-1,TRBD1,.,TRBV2,TGTGCCAGCACCTATACGGACAGGGGGAAGACTGAAGCTTTCTTT,CASTYTDRGKTEAFF
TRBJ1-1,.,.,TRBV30,TGTCTTCTAGTTGGACAGATGAACACTGAAGCTTTCTTT,CLLVGQMNTEAFF
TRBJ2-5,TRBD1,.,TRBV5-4,TGTGCCAGCAGCTTGGGAGGGGACAGAGAGACCCAGTACTTC,CASSLGGDRETQYF
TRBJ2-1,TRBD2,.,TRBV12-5,TGTGCTAGTGGTTTGGTCCGCAGAGGGGTAGCGGGAGGGCATGATGAGCAGTTCTTC,CASGLVRRGVAGGHDEQFF
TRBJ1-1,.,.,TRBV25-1,TGTGCCGGCAGTGAATACGGGGGCGGGACTGAAGCTTTCTTT,CAGSEYGGGTEAFF
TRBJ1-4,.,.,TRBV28,TGTGCCAGCAGTACTCCCGGACCGTTTAATGAAAAACTGTTTTTT,CASSTPGPFNEKLFF
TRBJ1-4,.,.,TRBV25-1,TGTGCCAGCAGTGGAGGTACGAATGAAAAACTGTTTTTT,CASSGGTNEKLFF
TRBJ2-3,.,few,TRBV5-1,TGCGCCAGCAGCTTGGACACAGATACGCAGTATTTT,CASSLDTDTQYF
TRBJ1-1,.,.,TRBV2,TGTGCCAGCAGTGAATCCGGTGAATCGGGTGAAGCTTTCTTT,CASSESGESGEAFF
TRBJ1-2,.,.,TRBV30,TGTGCCTGGAGTGGTAGGGACCTTCATACCTTC,CAWSGRDLHTF
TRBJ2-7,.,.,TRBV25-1,TGTGCCAGCTGGTTTAGACTCTACGAGCAGTACTTC,CASWFRLYEQYF
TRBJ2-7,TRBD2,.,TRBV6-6,TGTGCCAGCAGACTAGCGGGAGCCGAGCAGTACTTC,CASRLAGAEQYF
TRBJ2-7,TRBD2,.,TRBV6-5,TGTGCCAGCAGTTACTCTAGCGGGAGACCCCACTACGAGCAGTACTTC,CASSYSSGRPHYEQYF
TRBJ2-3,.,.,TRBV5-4,TGTGCCAGCAGCTTGGGGACGCCTCGAGGGCCAGATACGCAGTATTTT,CASSLGTPRGPDTQYF
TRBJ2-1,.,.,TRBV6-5,TGTGCCAGCAGTCCGGGGTTCAATGAGCAGTTCTTC,CASSPGFNEQFF
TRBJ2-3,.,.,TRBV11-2,TGTGCCAGCAGCTTAGGGTCAGATACGCAGTATTTT,CASSLGSDTQYF
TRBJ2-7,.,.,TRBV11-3,TGTGCCAGCAGCTCCCGGGACACCCCCTACGAGCAGTACTTC,CASSSRDTPYEQYF
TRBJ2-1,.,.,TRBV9,TGTGCCAGCAAGGAAGGGGCGGGAAAGCAGTTCTTC,CASKEGAGKQFF
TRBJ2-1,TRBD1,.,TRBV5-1,TGCGCCAGCAGCTGGGGACGGACAGGGAATGAGCAGTTCTTC,CASSWGRTGNEQFF
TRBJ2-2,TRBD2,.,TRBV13,TGTGCCAGCATTTTCGGCGGGAGGGCCAGGTGGAACACCGGGGAGCTGTTTTTT,CASIFGGRARWNTGELFF
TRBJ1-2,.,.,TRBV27,TGTGCCAGCAGGTCACAGGGTAGCTATGGCTACACCTTC,CASRSQGSYGYTF
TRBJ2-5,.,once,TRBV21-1,TGTGCCAGCAGCAAACTAGCGGGTCAAGAGACCCAGTACTTC,CASSKLAGQETQYF
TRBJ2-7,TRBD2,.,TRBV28,TGTGCCAGCAGGGCCGGGACTAACTACGAGCAGTACTTC,CASRAGTNYEQYF
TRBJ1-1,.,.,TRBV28,TGTGCCAGCAGCCGGGATATGAGGACTGAAGCTTTCTTT,CASSRDMRTEAFF
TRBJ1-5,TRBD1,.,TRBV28,TGTGCCAGTACCAGGGACAGGGTCAGTCAGCCCCAGCATTTT,CASTRDRVSQPQHF
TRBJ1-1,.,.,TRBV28,TGTGCCAGCAATGGGGTAGATCCGCTAATGGCTTTCTTT,CASNGVDPLMAFF
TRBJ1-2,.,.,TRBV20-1,TGCAGTGCTTCGAAATATGGCTACACCTTC,CSASKYGYTF
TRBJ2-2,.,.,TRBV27,TGTGCCAGCAGTTTATTGGCCGGGAGCTCCGGGGAGCTGTTTTTT,CASSLLAGSSGELFF
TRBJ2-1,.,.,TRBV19,TGTGCCAGTAGTAAAGGGACCCCGAATGAGCAGTTCTTC,CASSKGTPNEQFF
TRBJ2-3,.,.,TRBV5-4,TGTGCCAGCAGCCTACCCGGGACAAGCACAGATACGCAGTATTTT,CASSLPGTSTDTQYF
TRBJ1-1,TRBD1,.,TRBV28,TGTGCCAGCAGTTACACTAGACAGGGAAGGACTGAAGCTTTCTTT,CASSYTRQGRTEAFF